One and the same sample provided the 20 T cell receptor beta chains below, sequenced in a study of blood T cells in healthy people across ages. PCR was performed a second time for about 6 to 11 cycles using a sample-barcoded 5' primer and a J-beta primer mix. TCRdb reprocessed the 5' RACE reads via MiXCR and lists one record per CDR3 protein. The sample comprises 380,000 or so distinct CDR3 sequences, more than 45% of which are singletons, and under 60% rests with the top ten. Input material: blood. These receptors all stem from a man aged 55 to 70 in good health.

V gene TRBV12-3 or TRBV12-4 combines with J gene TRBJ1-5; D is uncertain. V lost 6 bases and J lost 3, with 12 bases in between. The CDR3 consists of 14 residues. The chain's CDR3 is CASRRSGNNQPQHF. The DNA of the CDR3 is TGTGCCAGCAGACGATCGGGGAACAATCAGCCCCAGCATTTT.

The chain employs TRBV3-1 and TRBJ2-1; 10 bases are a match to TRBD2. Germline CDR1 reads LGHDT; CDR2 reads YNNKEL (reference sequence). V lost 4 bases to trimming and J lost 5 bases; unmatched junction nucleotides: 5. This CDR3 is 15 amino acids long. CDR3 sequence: CASSLLAGENNEQFF. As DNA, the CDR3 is TGTGCCAGCAGCCTCCTAGCGGGAGAAAACAATGAGCAGTTCTTC.

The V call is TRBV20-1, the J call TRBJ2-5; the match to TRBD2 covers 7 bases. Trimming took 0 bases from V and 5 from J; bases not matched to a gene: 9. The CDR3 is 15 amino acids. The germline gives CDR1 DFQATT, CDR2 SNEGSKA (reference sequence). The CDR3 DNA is TGCAGTGCTAGAGATAACGCTAGCGGTAGGGAGACCCAGTACTTC. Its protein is CSARDNASGRETQYF.

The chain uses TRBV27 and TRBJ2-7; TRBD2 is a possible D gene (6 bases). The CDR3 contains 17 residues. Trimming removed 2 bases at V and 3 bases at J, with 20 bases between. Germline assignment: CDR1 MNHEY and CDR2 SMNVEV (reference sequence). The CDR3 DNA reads TGTGCCAGCAGTTTACGGGTACTAGCAGGAGGACTCTACGAGCAGTACTTC. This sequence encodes CASSLRVLAGGLYEQYF.

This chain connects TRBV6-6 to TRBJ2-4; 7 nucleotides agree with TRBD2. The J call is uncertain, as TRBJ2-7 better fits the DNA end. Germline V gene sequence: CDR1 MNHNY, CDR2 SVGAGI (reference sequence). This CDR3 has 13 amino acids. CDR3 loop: CASSYWGGSEQYF. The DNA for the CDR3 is TGTGCCAGCAGTTACTGGGGGGGATCCGAGCAGTACTTC.

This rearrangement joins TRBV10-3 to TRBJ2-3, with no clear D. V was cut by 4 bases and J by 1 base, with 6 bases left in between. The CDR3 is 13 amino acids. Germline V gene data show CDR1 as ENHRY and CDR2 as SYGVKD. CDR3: CAISAWGTDTQYF. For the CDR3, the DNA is TGTGCCATCAGTGCTTGGGGCACAGATACGCAGTATTTT.

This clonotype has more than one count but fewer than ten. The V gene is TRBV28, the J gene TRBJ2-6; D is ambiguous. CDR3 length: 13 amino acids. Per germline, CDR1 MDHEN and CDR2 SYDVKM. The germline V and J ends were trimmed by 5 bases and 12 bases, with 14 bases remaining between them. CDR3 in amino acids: CASSPPPVGVLTF. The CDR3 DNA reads TGTGCCAGCAGTCCACCTCCGGTCGGCGTCCTGACTTTC.

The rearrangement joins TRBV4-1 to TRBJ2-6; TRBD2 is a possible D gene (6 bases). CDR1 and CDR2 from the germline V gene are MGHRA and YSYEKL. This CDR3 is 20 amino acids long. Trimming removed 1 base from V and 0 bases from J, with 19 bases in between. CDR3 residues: CASSQAPQLTSRSGANVLTF. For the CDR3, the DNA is TGCGCCAGCAGCCAAGCCCCCCAATTGACTAGTCGCTCTGGGGCCAACGTCCTGACTTTC.

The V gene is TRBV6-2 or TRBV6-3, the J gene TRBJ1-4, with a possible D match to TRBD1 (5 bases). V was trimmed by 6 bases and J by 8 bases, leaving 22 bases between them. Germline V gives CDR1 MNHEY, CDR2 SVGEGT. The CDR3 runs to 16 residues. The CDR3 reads CASSVRPTGPTEKLFF. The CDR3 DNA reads TGTGCCAGCAGCGTACGCCCAACAGGCCCCACCGAAAAACTGTTTTTT.

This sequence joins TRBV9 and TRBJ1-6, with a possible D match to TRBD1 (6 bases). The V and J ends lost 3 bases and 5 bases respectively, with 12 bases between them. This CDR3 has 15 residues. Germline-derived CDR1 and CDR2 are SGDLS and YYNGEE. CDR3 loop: CASSADSLNNSPLHF. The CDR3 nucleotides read TGTGCCAGCAGCGCGGACAGTCTCAATAATTCACCCCTCCACTTT.

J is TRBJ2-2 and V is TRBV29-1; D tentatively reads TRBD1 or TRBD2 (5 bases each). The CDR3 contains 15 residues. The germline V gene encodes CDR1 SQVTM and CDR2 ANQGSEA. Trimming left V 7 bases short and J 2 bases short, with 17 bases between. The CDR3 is CSARGGAANTGELFF. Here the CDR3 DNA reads TGCAGCGCCCGGGGTGGGGCGGCCAACACCGGGGAGCTGTTTTTT.

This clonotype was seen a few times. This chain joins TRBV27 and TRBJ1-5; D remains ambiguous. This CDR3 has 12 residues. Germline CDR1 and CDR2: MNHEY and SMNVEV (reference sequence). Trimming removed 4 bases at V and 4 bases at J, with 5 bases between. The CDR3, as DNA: TGTGCCAGCAGTTCCTTAAATCAGCCCCAGCATTTT. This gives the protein CASSSLNQPQHF.

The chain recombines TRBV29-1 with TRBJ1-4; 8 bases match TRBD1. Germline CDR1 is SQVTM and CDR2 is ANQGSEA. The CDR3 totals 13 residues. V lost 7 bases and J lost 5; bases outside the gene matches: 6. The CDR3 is CSGGQGRNEKLFF. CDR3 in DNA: TGCAGCGGAGGACAGGGCCGCAATGAAAAACTGTTTTTT.

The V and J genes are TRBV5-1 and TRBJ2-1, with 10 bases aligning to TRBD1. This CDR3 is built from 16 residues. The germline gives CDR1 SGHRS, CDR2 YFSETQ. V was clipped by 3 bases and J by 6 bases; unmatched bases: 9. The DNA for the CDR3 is TGCGCCAGCAGCTCCAGGACAGGGGGAGGGGTCAATGAGCAGTTCTTC. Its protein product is CASSSRTGGGVNEQFF.

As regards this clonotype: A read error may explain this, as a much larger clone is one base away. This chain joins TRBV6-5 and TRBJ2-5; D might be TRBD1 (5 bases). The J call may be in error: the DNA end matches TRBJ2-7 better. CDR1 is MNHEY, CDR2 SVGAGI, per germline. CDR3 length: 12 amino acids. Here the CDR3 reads CASSFQGYEQYF. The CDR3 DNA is TGTGCCAGCAGTTTTCAGGGCTACGAGCAGTACTTC.

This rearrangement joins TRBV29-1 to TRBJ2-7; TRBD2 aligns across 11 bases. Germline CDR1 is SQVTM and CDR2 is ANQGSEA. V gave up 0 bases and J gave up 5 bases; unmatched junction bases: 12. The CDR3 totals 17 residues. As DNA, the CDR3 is TGCAGCGTTGAAGATGGACGGCTAGCGGGAGGTGAGGACGAGCAGTACTTC. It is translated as CSVEDGRLAGGEDEQYF.

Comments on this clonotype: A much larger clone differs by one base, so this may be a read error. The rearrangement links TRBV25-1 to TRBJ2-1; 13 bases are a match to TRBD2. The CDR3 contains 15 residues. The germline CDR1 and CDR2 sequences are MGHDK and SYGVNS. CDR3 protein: CVSSELAGGDNEQFF. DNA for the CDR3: TGTGTCAGCAGTGAACTAGCGGGAGGGGACAATGAGCAGTTCTTC.

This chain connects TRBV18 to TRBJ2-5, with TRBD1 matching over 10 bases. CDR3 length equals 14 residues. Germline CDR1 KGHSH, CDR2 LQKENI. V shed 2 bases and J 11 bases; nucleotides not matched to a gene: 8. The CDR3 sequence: CASSPETGGNEQYF. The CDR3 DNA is TGTGCCAGCTCACCAGAGACAGGGGGCAATGAGCAGTACTTC. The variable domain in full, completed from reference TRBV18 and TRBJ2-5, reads NAGVMQNPRHLVRRRGQEARLRCSPMKGHSHVYWYRQLPEEGLKFMVYLQKENIIDESGMPKERFSAEFPKEGPSILRIQQVVRGDSAAYFCASSPETGGNEQYFGPGTRLLVL.

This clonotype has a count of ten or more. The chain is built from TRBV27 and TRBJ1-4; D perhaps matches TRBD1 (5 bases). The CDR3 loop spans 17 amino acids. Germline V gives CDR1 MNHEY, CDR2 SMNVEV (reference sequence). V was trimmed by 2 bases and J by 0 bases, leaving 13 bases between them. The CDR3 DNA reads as TGTGCCAGCAGTTTACCGTGGGGGAGCGCAACTAATGAAAAACTGTTTTTT. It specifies CASSLPWGSATNEKLFF.

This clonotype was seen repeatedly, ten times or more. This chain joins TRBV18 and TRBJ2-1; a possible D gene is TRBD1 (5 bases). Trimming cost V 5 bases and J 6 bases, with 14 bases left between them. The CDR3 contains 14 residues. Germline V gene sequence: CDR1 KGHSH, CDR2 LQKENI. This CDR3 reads CASSLGKGLNEQFF. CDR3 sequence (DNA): TGTGCCAGCTCATTGGGTAAGGGGCTCAATGAGCAGTTCTTC.